This T cell receptor (beta chain) was sequenced for a study of blood T cell repertoires in COVID-19. About the research overall: Material from acute and convalescent COVID-19 was sourced from the United States, Italy and Spain.

Profiled with immunoSEQ multiplex PCR; TCRdb holds only in-frame clones, not every one. The data show around 190,000 clones, approximately 80% seen once. The receptor comes from a woman aged 45-59 years with active or convalescent COVID-19. Specimen: peripheral blood.

In DNA form, the CDR3 reads TGTGCCAGCAGCTTAGATCTCAGGGGGCCGGCCTACGAGCAGTACTTC. Translated: CASSLDLRGPAYEQYF. This chain connects TRBV11-3 to TRBJ2-7, with 8 bases lining up with TRBD1. The CDR3 runs to 16 residues. The V gene's germline CDR1 is SGHNT and CDR2 YENEEA. V shed 0 bases, J shed 2 bases, and the junction held 6 bases outside the gene matches.